Shown below are 9 T cell receptor beta chains from a single sample sequenced in a study of graft-versus-host responses after intestinal transplantation. The assay was immunoSEQ multiplex PCR, and TCRdb's table has in-frame clones only and misses some. The table records some 41,000 clones, nearly 90% of them present only once. The sample consisted of PBMCs, taken just under 270 days after transplant. All receptors derive from a human patient who received an intestinal transplant, so some T cells may come from the graft donor.

The chain couples TRBV6-1 to TRBJ1-1; D remains ambiguous. The CDR3 loop spans 15 amino acids. Per germline, CDR1 MNHNS and CDR2 SASEGT. V gave up 8 bases and J gave up 0 bases, with 16 bases separating them. The CDR3 DNA is TGTGCCAGCTCCGTCCGGGTTGAGATGAACACTGAAGCTTTCTTT. Its protein product is CASSVRVEMNTEAFF.

CDR3 DNA: TGCGCCAGCACCCAACCCGGAGACGGATCACCCCTCCACTTT. Translation gives CASTQPGDGSPLHF. The chain joins TRBV5-1 to TRBJ1-6; D is unclear. CDR3 length: 14 residues. Germline CDR1 is SGHRS and CDR2 is YFSETQ. Between the trimmed V and J ends, which lost 6 bases and 10 bases, there was a span of 17 bases.

V usage is TRBV13 and J usage is TRBJ2-4; 11 bases align to TRBD2. This CDR3 has 16 residues. Germline V lookup: CDR1 PRHDT, CDR2 FYEKMQ (reference sequence). V dropped 4 bases and J dropped 9; count of bases not matched to a gene: 11. For the CDR3, the DNA is TGTGCCAGCAGCTCGACCGGGACTAGCGGAGAAGGCATTCAGTACTTC. Translated: CASSSTGTSGEGIQYF.

The chain joins TRBV7-8 to TRBJ2-6; D gene ambiguous. Deletions cut 4 bases from V and 1 base from J, with 5 bases between. CDR3 length: 14 amino acids. Germline CDR1 and CDR2: SGHVS and FQNEAQ. CDR3 nucleotides: TGTGCCAGCAGCTCGAATTCTGGGGCCAACGTCCTGACTTTC. This translates into CASSSNSGANVLTF.

The genes are TRBV4-1 and TRBJ2-5; D possibly matches TRBD1 or TRBD2 (6 bases each). V was trimmed by 3 bases and J by 4 bases, leaving 27 bases between them. The CDR3 is 19 residues long. Germline V gene data show CDR1 as MGHRA and CDR2 as YSYEKL. The DNA of the CDR3 is TGCGCCAGCAGCCACCCTAAGGGTGGGGGGCAGGGAGGAGGAGAGACCCAGTACTTC. It codes for CASSHPKGGGQGGGETQYF.

The chain carries TRBV25-1 and TRBJ1-1; D call uncertain. CDR3 length equals 15 residues. Trimming stripped 6 bases from V and 2 bases from J, with 16 bases between. CDR1 MGHDK and CDR2 SYGVNS come from the germline V gene. As DNA, the CDR3 is TGTGCCAGCAGCCCCAATTTAGGGCAAAACACTGAAGCTTTCTTT. Encoded protein: CASSPNLGQNTEAFF.

This clone was seen once. The junction differs from germline at one of its ends, possibly a read error. Other nucleotide sequences from this sample produce the same CDR3. The V and J genes are TRBV30 and TRBJ1-2; D uncertain. CDR1 is GTSNPN, CDR2 SVGIG, per germline (reference sequence). This CDR3 has 11 residues. The CDR3: CAWTANYGYTF. CDR3 nucleotide sequence: TGTGCCTGGACGGCTAATTATGGCTACACCTTC.

The count of this clone is one. The genes are TRBV2 and TRBJ1-5; 9 bases are a match to TRBD1. Germline values: CDR1 SNHLY, CDR2 FYNNEI. This CDR3 has 15 amino acids. V shed 5 bases, J shed 7 bases, and the junction held 9 bases outside the gene matches. Here the CDR3 DNA reads TGTGCCAGCAGTCGGGACAGGGTCGGCCTGCAGCCCCAGCATTTT. Translating it yields CASSRDRVGLQPQHF.

This sequence joins TRBV4-1 and TRBJ2-3; D unresolved. Germline CDR1 reads MGHRA; CDR2 reads YSYEKL. The CDR3 spans 15 residues. Trimming pared 4 bases from V and 0 bases from J, leaving 11 bases between. CDR3 sequence reads: CASSRGGSSTDTQYF. CDR3 sequence (DNA): TGCGCCAGCAGCCGAGGTGGGTCTAGCACAGATACGCAGTATTTT.